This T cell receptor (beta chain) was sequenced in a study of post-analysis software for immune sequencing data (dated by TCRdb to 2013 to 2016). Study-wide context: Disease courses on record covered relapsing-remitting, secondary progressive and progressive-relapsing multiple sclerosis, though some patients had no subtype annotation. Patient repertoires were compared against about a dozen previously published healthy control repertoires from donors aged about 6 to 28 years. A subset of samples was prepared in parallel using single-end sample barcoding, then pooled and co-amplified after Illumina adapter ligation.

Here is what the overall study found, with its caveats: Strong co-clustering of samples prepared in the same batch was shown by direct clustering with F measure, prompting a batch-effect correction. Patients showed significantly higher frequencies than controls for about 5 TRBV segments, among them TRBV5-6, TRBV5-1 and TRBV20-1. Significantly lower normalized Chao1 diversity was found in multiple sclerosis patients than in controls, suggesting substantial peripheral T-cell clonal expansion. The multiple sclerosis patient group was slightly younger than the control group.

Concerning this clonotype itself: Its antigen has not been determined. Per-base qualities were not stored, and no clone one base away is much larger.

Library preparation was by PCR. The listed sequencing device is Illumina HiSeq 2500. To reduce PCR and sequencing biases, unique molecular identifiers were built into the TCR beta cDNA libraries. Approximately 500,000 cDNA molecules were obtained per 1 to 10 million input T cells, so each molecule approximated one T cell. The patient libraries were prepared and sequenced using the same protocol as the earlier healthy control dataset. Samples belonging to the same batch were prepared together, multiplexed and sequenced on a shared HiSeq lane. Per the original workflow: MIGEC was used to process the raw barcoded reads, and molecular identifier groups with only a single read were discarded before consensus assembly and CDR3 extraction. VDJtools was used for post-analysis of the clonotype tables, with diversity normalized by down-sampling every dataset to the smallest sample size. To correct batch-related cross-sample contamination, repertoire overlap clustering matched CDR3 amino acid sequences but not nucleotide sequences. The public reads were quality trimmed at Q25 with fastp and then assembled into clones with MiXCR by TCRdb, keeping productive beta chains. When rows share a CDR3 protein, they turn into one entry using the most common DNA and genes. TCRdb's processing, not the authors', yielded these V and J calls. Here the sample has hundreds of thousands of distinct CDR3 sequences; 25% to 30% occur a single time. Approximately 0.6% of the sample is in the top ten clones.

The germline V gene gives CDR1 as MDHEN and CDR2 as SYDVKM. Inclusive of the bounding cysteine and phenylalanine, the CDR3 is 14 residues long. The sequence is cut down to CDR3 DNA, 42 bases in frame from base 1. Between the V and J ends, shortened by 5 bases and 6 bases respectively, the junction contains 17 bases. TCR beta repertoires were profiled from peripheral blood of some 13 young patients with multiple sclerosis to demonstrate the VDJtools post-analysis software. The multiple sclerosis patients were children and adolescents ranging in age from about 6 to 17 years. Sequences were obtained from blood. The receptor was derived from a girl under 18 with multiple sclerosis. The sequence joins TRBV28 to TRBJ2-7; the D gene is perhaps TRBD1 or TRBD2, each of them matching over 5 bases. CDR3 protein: CASSPGTHAFEQYF. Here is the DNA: TGTGCCAGCAGTCCCGGGACCCATGCTTTCGAGCAGTACTTC. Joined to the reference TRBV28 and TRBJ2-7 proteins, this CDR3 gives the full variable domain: DVKVTQSSRYLVKRTGEKVFLECVQDMDHENMFWYRQDPGLGLRLIYFSYDVKMKEKGDIPEGYSVSREKKERFSLILESASTNQTSMYLCASSPGTHAFEQYFGPGTRLTVT.